This paragraph covers one TCR beta chain sequence. Its antigen remains unidentified. V shed 3 bases and J 3 bases; nucleotides not matched to a gene: 3. Looked up from germline, CDR1 is SEHNR and CDR2 is FQNEAQ (reference sequence). The CDR3 consists of 15 residues. The assay was immunoSEQ multiplex PCR, and TCRdb's table has in-frame clones only and misses some. The repertoire includes about 66,000 clones, roughly 92% of them detected once, and about a tenth sits in the top ten. These data come from a study of Tregs in tolerant kidney transplant recipients. At the level of the study: Recipients received nonmyeloablative bone marrow transplants from related graft donors, with transient mixed chimerism. Points from the study as a whole: In tolerant patients, donor-specific Tregs outgrew total Tregs, suggesting antigen-driven expansion. Nucleotide sequences could not be compared across some patients' samples due to primer changes.

Sequenced material: CD8+ T cells from blood, taken before the transplant. The chain combines TRBV7-9 with TRBJ2-5, with TRBD2 matching over 11 bases. The TCR was taken from a human donor who received a combined kidney and bone marrow transplant. The CDR3 coding sequence is TGTGCCAGCAGCTTTCCGACTAGCGGGGAAGAGACCCAGTACTTC. This codes for CASSFPTSGEETQYF.